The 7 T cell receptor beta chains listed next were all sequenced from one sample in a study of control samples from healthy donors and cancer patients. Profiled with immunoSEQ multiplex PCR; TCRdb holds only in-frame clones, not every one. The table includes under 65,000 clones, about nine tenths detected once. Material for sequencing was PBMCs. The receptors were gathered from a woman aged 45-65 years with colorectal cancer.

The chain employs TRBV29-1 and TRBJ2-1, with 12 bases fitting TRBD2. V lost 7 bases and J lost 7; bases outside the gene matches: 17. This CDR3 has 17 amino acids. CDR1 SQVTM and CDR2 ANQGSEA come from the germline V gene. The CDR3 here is CSAVLAGGRFLRNEQFF. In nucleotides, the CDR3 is TGCAGCGCAGTACTAGCGGGAGGTAGGTTTTTGAGGAATGAGCAGTTCTTC.

The CDR3 is CASTIWLGFDNSPLHF. The CDR3 DNA is TGTGCCAGCACTATATGGCTGGGGTTCGATAATTCACCCCTCCACTTT. This chain links TRBV5-4 with TRBJ1-6; D not resolved. The CDR3 extends over 16 amino acids. Trimming took 6 bases from V and 5 from J, leaving 18 bases between them. Germline V gene lookup returns CDR1 SGHNT and CDR2 YYREEE (reference sequence).

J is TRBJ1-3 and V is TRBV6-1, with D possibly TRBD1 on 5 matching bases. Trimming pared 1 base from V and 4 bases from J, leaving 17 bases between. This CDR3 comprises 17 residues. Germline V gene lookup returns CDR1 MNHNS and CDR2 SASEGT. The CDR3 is CASSEGFGAGFGNTIYF. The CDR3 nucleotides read TGTGCCAGCAGTGAAGGTTTTGGGGCAGGGTTCGGAAACACCATATATTTT.

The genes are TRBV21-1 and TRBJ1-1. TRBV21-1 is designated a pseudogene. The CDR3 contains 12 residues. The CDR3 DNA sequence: TGTGCCCAGCGAGCATTCCCTCCGTGTGCTTTCTTT. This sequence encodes CAQRAFPPCAFF.

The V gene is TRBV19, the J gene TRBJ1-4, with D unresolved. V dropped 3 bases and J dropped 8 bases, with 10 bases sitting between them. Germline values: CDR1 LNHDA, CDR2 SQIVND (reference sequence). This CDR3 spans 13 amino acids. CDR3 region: CASSIAAGEKLFF. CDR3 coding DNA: TGTGCCAGTAGTATCGCCGCGGGCGAAAAACTGTTTTTT.

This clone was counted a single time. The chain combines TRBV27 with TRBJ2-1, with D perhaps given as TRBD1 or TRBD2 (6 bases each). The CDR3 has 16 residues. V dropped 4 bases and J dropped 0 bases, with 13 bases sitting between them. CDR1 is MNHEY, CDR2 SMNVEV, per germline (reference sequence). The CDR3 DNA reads TGTGCCAGCAGTTGGGGGCGGGGCCACTCCTACAATGAGCAGTTCTTC. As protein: CASSWGRGHSYNEQFF.

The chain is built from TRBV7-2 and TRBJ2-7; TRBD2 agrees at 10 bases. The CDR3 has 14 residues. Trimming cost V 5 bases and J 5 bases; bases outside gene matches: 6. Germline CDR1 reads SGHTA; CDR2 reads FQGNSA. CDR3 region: CASSQGLAMNEQYF. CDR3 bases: TGTGCCAGCAGCCAGGGACTAGCGATGAACGAGCAGTACTTC.